One and the same sample provided the 17 T cell receptor beta chains below, sequenced in a study of blood T cell repertoires in COVID-19. Sequencing was performed with immunoSEQ multiplex PCR; in TCRdb, only in-frame clones are kept and a portion is missing. Among 200,000 to 250,000 clones listed, about 86% were seen once. Sequenced material: peripheral blood. The receptors were sampled from a woman between 45 and 65 years old with COVID-19, enrolled during active disease.

The chain has TRBV6-5 and TRBJ1-1, with TRBD1 matching over 9 bases. Trimming at V came to 5 bases and at J to 0 bases, leaving 4 bases not matched to a gene. Germline V gene sequence: CDR1 MNHEY, CDR2 SVGAGI. CDR3 length: 15 amino acids. CDR3 DNA sequence: TGTGCCAGCAGTATACAGGGGGCTGTGAACACTGAAGCTTTCTTT. Translating gives CASSIQGAVNTEAFF.

The CDR3 coding sequence is TGTGCCAGCAGCAAGGGGACTCTTGGGGGGGGCACTGAAGCTTTCTTT. Translated, it gives CASSKGTLGGGTEAFF. The chain has TRBV7-2 and TRBJ1-1; tentatively, D is TRBD1 (5 bases). This CDR3 spans 16 amino acids. The germline gives CDR1 SGHTA, CDR2 FQGNSA. V was clipped by 5 bases and J by 4 bases, with 20 bases between them.

The J gene is TRBJ1-5, the V gene TRBV28; 9 bases line up with TRBD1. The V gene end was trimmed by 4 bases and the J gene end by 4 bases; junction bases not matched to a gene: 5. CDR3 length: 15 amino acids. Germline-derived CDR1 and CDR2 are MDHEN and SYDVKM. Written as DNA, the CDR3 is TGTGCCAGCAGTTCGGGACAGGGCTTTAATCAGCCCCAGCATTTT. Protein sequence: CASSSGQGFNQPQHF.

V is TRBV28 and J is TRBJ1-1, with D possibly matching TRBD1 (5 bases). This CDR3 contains 19 residues. Per the germline V gene, CDR1 is MDHEN and CDR2 is SYDVKM. V lost 1 base to trimming and J lost 0 bases, with 21 bases between them. CDR3 protein: CASSLFVRWGNPLNTEAFF. The CDR3 coding sequence is TGTGCCAGCAGTTTATTCGTCAGGTGGGGCAATCCTCTGAACACTGAAGCTTTCTTT.

The chain uses TRBV5-1 and TRBJ2-2, with a tentative D call TRBD2 (7 bases). V lost 4 bases, J lost 7 bases, and 17 bases lay in between. CDR3 length: 15 residues. Germline CDR1 SGHRS, CDR2 YFSETQ. The CDR3 nucleotides are TGCGCCAGCAGCCGGTACGGGGGGCCGGACGGGGAGCTGTTTTTT. The encoded protein is CASSRYGGPDGELFF.

This rearrangement joins TRBV6-1 to TRBJ1-3; D is uncertain. The V and J ends lost 1 base and 2 bases respectively, with 12 bases between them. This CDR3 has 16 residues. The germline V gene has CDR1 MNHNS and CDR2 SASEGT. In nucleotides, the CDR3 is TGTGCCAGCAGTGAAGTAGTAGCTGTAACTGGAAACACCATATATTTT. Translated, it gives CASSEVVAVTGNTIYF.

This clone was seen a few times. The chain recombines TRBV3-1 (or the pseudogene TRBV3-2) with TRBJ2-7, with 9 positions matching TRBD1. The trim removed 2 bases at V and 2 bases at J, leaving 13 bases unmatched. Looked up from germline, CDR1 is LGHDT and CDR2 is YNNKEL (reference sequence). This CDR3 comprises 18 residues. The CDR3 loop is CASSQNDRGGYDTYEQYF. In DNA, the CDR3 is TGTGCCAGCAGCCAAAATGACAGGGGGGGGTATGATACCTACGAGCAGTACTTC.

V gene TRBV10-3 combines with J gene TRBJ1-6, with a tentative D call TRBD1 (5 bases). The germline gives CDR1 ENHRY, CDR2 SYGVKD. The CDR3 length is 13 residues. Trimming left V 0 bases short and J 8 bases short, with 5 bases between. The CDR3 protein is CAISESRDSPLHF. CDR3 sequence (DNA): TGTGCCATCAGTGAGTCCAGGGATTCACCCCTCCACTTT.

The gene calls are TRBV14 and TRBJ1-2; D remains unclear. Trimming removed 4 bases at V and 8 bases at J, with 14 bases between. Germline V gene lookup returns CDR1 SGHDN and CDR2 FVKESK. CDR3 length: 13 amino acids. The CDR3 region has the DNA TGTGCCAGCAGCCTCACGCCAGGTTCCGGCTACACCTTC. It codes for CASSLTPGSGYTF.

The rearrangement joins TRBV19 to TRBJ2-5; the D is unclear. Germline V lookup: CDR1 LNHDA, CDR2 SQIVND (reference sequence). The CDR3 is 12 amino acids. Trimming removed 5 bases at V and 5 bases at J, with 9 bases between. CDR3 DNA: TGTGCCAGTAGTTCTTGGGCGGAGACCCAGTACTTC. Translating it yields CASSSWAETQYF.

The J gene is TRBJ2-5, the V gene TRBV10-2, with 12 positions matching TRBD2. The CDR3 contains 16 residues. Germline CDR1 is WSHSY and CDR2 is SAAADI. Unmatched junction bases numbered 5, after V lost 2 bases and J lost 4 bases. The CDR3 is CASSELLAGGRETQYF. Here the CDR3 DNA reads TGCGCCAGCAGTGAGCTCCTAGCGGGGGGGCGAGAGACCCAGTACTTC.

This chain links TRBV2 with TRBJ2-3; D might be TRBD2 (7 bases). V gave up 11 bases and J gave up 0 bases, with 27 bases separating them. The CDR3 is 18 amino acids. Germline V CDR1 and CDR2: SNHLY, FYNNEI. DNA for the CDR3: TGTGCCGCTGGGAGGTCCCCGAGGGGGACTACAAGCACAGATACGCAGTATTTT. It translates to CAAGRSPRGTTSTDTQYF.

The CDR3 is CASSVGTGVNQPQHF. CDR3 bases: TGTGCCAGCAGTGTTGGGACAGGGGTCAATCAGCCCCAGCATTTT. The chain recombines TRBV6-2 or TRBV6-3 with TRBJ1-5; 10 bases are a match to TRBD1. The J segment lost 3 bases and the V segment lost 5 bases, leaving 4 bases of the junction unmatched. CDR3 length equals 15 residues. Germline CDR1 reads MNHEY; CDR2 reads SVGEGT.

In DNA form, the CDR3 reads TGTGCCAGTAGTAGGGTGGGGAGCCTATCCACAGATACGCAGTATTTT. Translated: CASSRVGSLSTDTQYF. This chain uses TRBV19 with TRBJ2-3, with D maybe TRBD2 (5 bases). Trimming took 4 bases from V and 2 from J, leaving 16 bases between them. The CDR3 loop spans 16 amino acids. Germline CDR1 LNHDA, CDR2 SQIVND (reference sequence). The variable domain in full, completed from reference TRBV19 and TRBJ2-3, reads DGGITQSPKYLFRKEGQNVTLSCEQNLNHDAMYWYRQDPGQGLRLIYYSQIVNDFQKGDIAEGYSVSREKKESFPLTVTSAQKNPTAFYLCASSRVGSLSTDTQYFGPGTRLTVL.

The chain couples TRBV19 to TRBJ1-2, with 7 positions matching TRBD1. V dropped 5 bases and J dropped 1; count of bases not matched to a gene: 13. The germline gives CDR1 LNHDA, CDR2 SQIVND (reference sequence). The CDR3 has 17 amino acids. CDR3: CASSSLTGDSLNYGYTF. The CDR3 region has the DNA TGTGCCAGTAGTTCTCTAACCGGGGACAGTCTTAACTATGGCTACACCTTC.

This chain joins TRBV5-1 and TRBJ1-2; D uncertain. Trimming shortened V by 4 bases and J by 1 base, and 11 bases separated the two germline ends. Germline V lookup: CDR1 SGHRS, CDR2 YFSETQ. This CDR3 contains 14 residues. CDR3 sequence (DNA): TGCGCCAGCAGCCCTCATGAGGTTAACTATGGCTACACCTTC. Encoded protein: CASSPHEVNYGYTF.

The rearrangement uses TRBV5-6 and TRBJ1-2, with a tentative D call TRBD1 (5 bases). The germline V gene encodes CDR1 SGHDT and CDR2 YYEEEE. The CDR3 is 13 amino acids. Trimming pared 4 bases from V and 8 bases from J, leaving 15 bases between. CDR3 amino acids: CASSPPGVNGYTF. The CDR3 region has the DNA TGTGCCAGCAGCCCGCCGGGGGTGAACGGCTACACCTTC.